The 21 T cell receptor beta chains reported below all come from one sample, sequenced in a study of cytomegalovirus exposure and HLA in healthy donors. PCR was performed using 60 Vbeta and 13 Jbeta primers. Assay used: immunoSEQ multiplex PCR; TCRdb lists only in-frame clones, some missing. The sample holds some 120,000 clones; less than 85% are singletons and the top ten take approximately 10%. Sequenced input: PBMCs. These receptors were taken from a young man in good health and CMV-seropositive.

This chain joins TRBV7-8 and TRBJ1-1, with TRBD1 matching 12 bases. The V gene's germline CDR1 is SGHVS and CDR2 FQNEAQ. Trimming cost V 0 bases and J 0 bases; bases outside gene matches: 14. CDR3 length: 21 residues. This CDR3 reads CASSLAFFRRDRGQVNTEAFF. The CDR3 DNA reads as TGTGCCAGCAGCTTAGCTTTCTTCCGTCGGGACAGGGGGCAGGTGAACACTGAAGCTTTCTTT.

V gene TRBV7-3 combines with J gene TRBJ2-2, with 9 nucleotides matching TRBD1. Germline V gives CDR1 SGHTA, CDR2 FQGTGA. The CDR3 consists of 15 residues. The V gene end was trimmed by 5 bases and the J gene end by 0 bases; junction bases not matched to a gene: 1. CDR3 loop: CASSTGGSNTGELFF. In DNA, the CDR3 is TGTGCCAGCAGCACAGGGGGCTCGAACACCGGGGAGCTGTTTTTT.

This chain uses TRBV6-1 with TRBJ1-2; no reliable D call. This CDR3 contains 15 residues. Germline assignment: CDR1 MNHNS and CDR2 SASEGT. V was trimmed by 8 bases and J by 8 bases, leaving 24 bases between them. In DNA form, the CDR3 reads TGTGCCAGCGTGAGGGATATGGCGGCCTCGGGGGGCTACACCTTC. Amino acid sequence: CASVRDMAASGGYTF.

Points on this clone: Other nucleotide sequences from this sample produce the same CDR3. V gene TRBV5-1 combines with J gene TRBJ2-2; tentative D call: TRBD2 (6 bases). The CDR3 sequence is 14 residues long. The V end was cut by 8 bases, the J end by 1 base, with 12 bases between. Germline lookup yields CDR1 SGHRS and CDR2 YFSETQ. The DNA for the CDR3 is TGCGCCAGTAAGAGGGGAGGGAACACCGGGGAGCTGTTTTTT. It yields the protein CASKRGGNTGELFF.

The genes are TRBV18 and TRBJ1-5, with 7 bases matching TRBD1. Germline V CDR1 and CDR2: KGHSH, LQKENI. This CDR3 is built from 16 residues. V lost 1 base, J lost 0 bases, and 3 bases stayed unmatched. CDR3 in amino acids: CASSPHRQGSNQPQHF. CDR3 nucleotide sequence: TGTGCCAGCTCACCACACAGACAGGGTAGCAATCAGCCCCAGCATTTT.

This chain joins TRBV5-1 and TRBJ1-6; D remains unclear. CDR3 size: 15 residues. Germline lookup yields CDR1 SGHRS and CDR2 YFSETQ. With 0 bases removed from V and 6 bases from J, the gap between germline ends came to 10 bases. Here the CDR3 DNA reads TGCGCCAGCAGCTTGGTAGAGGGAGGTAATTCACCCCTCCACTTT. Translating it yields CASSLVEGGNSPLHF.

The J gene is TRBJ2-7, the V gene TRBV27; 8 bases match TRBD1. The CDR3 extends over 15 amino acids. The trim removed 2 bases at V and 0 bases at J, leaving 3 bases unmatched. CDR1 MNHEY and CDR2 SMNVEV come from the germline V gene (reference sequence). This CDR3 is CASSLRDRSSYEQYF. Written as DNA, the CDR3 is TGTGCCAGCAGTTTAAGGGACAGGAGCTCCTACGAGCAGTACTTC.

This clone has more than one count but fewer than ten. The chain has TRBV30 and TRBJ2-1; 12 bases map to TRBD2. The CDR3 covers 13 residues. Trimming cost V 4 bases and J 9 bases; bases outside gene matches: 4. Germline loops: CDR1 GTSNPN, CDR2 SVGIG (reference sequence). The CDR3 protein is CAWTSGGASEQFF. DNA for the CDR3: TGTGCCTGGACTAGCGGGGGGGCGAGTGAGCAGTTCTTC.

V is TRBV7-3 and J is TRBJ2-2, with D possibly matching TRBD1 (6 bases). The ends were cut back, 5 bases at V and 1 base at J, with 14 bases in the middle. The CDR3 is 16 residues long. Germline CDR1 SGHTA, CDR2 FQGTGA. Here the CDR3 reads CASSIPGTRNTGELFF. CDR3 DNA sequence: TGTGCCAGCAGCATTCCCGGGACAAGGAACACCGGGGAGCTGTTTTTT.

This clone was detected a few times. A read error may account for a junction end that differs from germline. The chain has TRBV6-1 and TRBJ1-2, with 9 bases aligning to TRBD1. The germline V gene encodes CDR1 MNHNS and CDR2 SASEGT. CDR3 size: 12 residues. In nucleotides, the CDR3 is TGTGCCAGCAGTACCGGGGACAGGGCCTTGGTCTTC. Protein product: CASSTGDRALVF.

The chain is built from TRBV7-9 and TRBJ2-3; 11 nucleotides align to TRBD2. With 3 bases clipped from V and 6 bases from J, the junction kept 5 bases outside the gene matches. The CDR3 has 15 amino acids. Per germline, CDR1 SEHNR and CDR2 FQNEAQ (reference sequence). CDR3 amino acids: CASSFTSGGGDTQYF. CDR3 sequence (DNA): TGTGCCAGCAGCTTCACTAGCGGGGGAGGGGATACGCAGTATTTT.

This clone came up a few times. The gene calls are TRBV2 and TRBJ1-2; TRBD1 matches at 10 bases. CDR1 and CDR2 (germline): SNHLY, FYNNEI. J was trimmed by 2 bases and V by 5 bases; bases with no gene match: 5. This CDR3 has 15 residues. The CDR3 nucleotides are TGTGCCAGCAGTTCCGGGACAGGGGAAAACTATGGCTACACCTTC. Translation gives CASSSGTGENYGYTF.

The chain links TRBV7-2 to TRBJ2-7, with TRBD1 identical over 7 bases. Trimming at V came to 7 bases and at J to 1 base, leaving 10 bases not matched to a gene. This CDR3 has 15 residues. Germline loops: CDR1 SGHTA, CDR2 FQGNSA. The CDR3 bases are TGTGCCAGCACCCAAGGACAGGTCCTATCCTACGAGCAGTACTTC. Its protein product is CASTQGQVLSYEQYF.

This sequence joins TRBV6-1 and TRBJ2-7; a weak D match, TRBD1 (5 bases). The CDR3 loop spans 14 amino acids. V was pared by 5 bases and J by 3 bases, with 14 bases between. Germline values: CDR1 MNHNS, CDR2 SASEGT. CDR3 sequence: CASSLRELVYEQYF. CDR3 DNA: TGTGCCAGCAGTCTCAGGGAATTAGTCTACGAGCAGTACTTC.

About this clone: Within the sample, other DNA sequences also encode this same CDR3. V is TRBV10-3 and J is TRBJ2-2; D might be TRBD2 (6 bases). The CDR3 sequence is 13 residues long. CDR1 is ENHRY and CDR2 is SYGVKD in the germline V gene. V lost 3 bases and J lost 5, with 7 bases in between. CDR3 coding DNA: TGTGCCATCAGTGATCGGGGGACCGGGGAGCTGTTTTTT. As protein: CAISDRGTGELFF.

The chain uses TRBV7-7 and TRBJ2-7, with 10 bases matching TRBD1. The germline V gene has CDR1 SSHAT and CDR2 FNYEAQ (reference sequence). The CDR3 length is 13 residues. The junction had 5 bases not matched to a gene; V was cut back by 5 bases and J by 7 bases. The CDR3 loop reads CASSPGTGDEQYF. The CDR3 DNA reads TGTGCCAGCAGCCCAGGGACAGGGGATGAGCAGTACTTC.

This sequence joins TRBV7-8 and TRBJ1-4; perhaps TRBD1 as D (6 bases). Germline V gene sequence: CDR1 SGHVS, CDR2 FQNEAQ. The CDR3 consists of 15 residues. The ends were cut back, 1 base at V and 7 bases at J, with 13 bases in the middle. For the CDR3, the DNA is TGTGCCAGCAGCTTAGAAGGGGGGGGGAGTGAAAAACTGTTTTTT. Its translation: CASSLEGGGSEKLFF.

This clone was observed a handful of times. The genes are TRBV19 and TRBJ1-1; 9 nucleotides line up with TRBD1. Trimming removed 3 bases from V and 9 bases from J; junction bases left unmatched: 5. CDR3 length equals 13 residues. Germline V lookup: CDR1 LNHDA, CDR2 SQIVND (reference sequence). The CDR3 coding sequence is TGTGCCAGTAGTATGGACAGGGGAACCCAAGCTTTCTTT. Its protein product is CASSMDRGTQAFF.

This clone was seen only once. The V and J genes are TRBV19 and TRBJ1-2; D is undetermined. Germline V gives CDR1 LNHDA, CDR2 SQIVND (reference sequence). There are 14 residues in the CDR3. Trimming shortened V by 8 bases and J by 3 bases, and 16 bases separated the two germline ends. The CDR3 spells CASLGVGEDYGYTF. The CDR3 nucleotides read TGTGCCAGTTTAGGAGTGGGAGAGGACTATGGCTACACCTTC.

This rearrangement joins TRBV11-2 to TRBJ2-7; 10 nucleotides agree with TRBD1. The CDR3 totals 16 residues. Germline CDR1 SGHAT, CDR2 FQNNGV. Trimming cost V 1 base and J 3 bases; bases outside gene matches: 6. The CDR3 DNA reads TGTGCCAGCAGCTTAGTTGTAGGGACAGGGGTCTACGAGCAGTACTTC. Translating it yields CASSLVVGTGVYEQYF.

This clone was observed a single time. The chain uses TRBV15 and TRBJ2-1; TRBD2 agrees at 11 bases. Germline trimming cut 5 bases from V and 4 bases from J; bases unmatched to any gene: 7. Germline V lookup: CDR1 LNHNV, CDR2 YYDKDF (reference sequence). CDR3 size: 16 residues. This chain's CDR3 is CATSVELAGVYNEQFF. Here the CDR3 DNA reads TGTGCCACCAGCGTCGAACTAGCGGGGGTTTACAATGAGCAGTTCTTC. Full variable domain (rest looked up from reference TRBV15 and TRBJ2-1): DAMVIQNPRYQVTQFGKPVTLSCSQTLNHNVMYWYQQKSSQAPKLLFHYYDKDFNNEADTPDNFQSRRPNTSFCFLDIRSPGLGDTAMYLCATSVELAGVYNEQFFGPGTRLTVL.